The clone carrying this T cell receptor (beta chain) showed up many times. The antigen remains undetermined. Germline values: CDR1 SGHAT, CDR2 FQNNGV. V was trimmed by 2 bases and J by 0 bases, leaving 11 bases between them. This CDR3 is 17 amino acids long. Every individual TCR cDNA molecule carried its own unique molecular identifier, which allowed correction of PCR and sequencing errors. TCRdb independently ran MiXCR on the 5' RACE reads; one entry per CDR3 protein. The data contain 89,000 or so distinct CDR3 sequences, about 20% of them singletons. Time point meaning: sample taken at primary tumor resection. Unsorted tumor, nontumor lung tissue or cryopreserved PBMC supplied the whole RNA. A total of about 73 untreated early-stage non-small cell lung cancer patients served as donors. The data were taken from a study of spatial heterogeneity in lung cancer. On the study more broadly: Each time, sequencing found more beta-chain sequences than alpha-chain sequences.

General study results and limits: Tumor TCRs that were ubiquitous and expanded showed up in blood more at resection than follow-up.

The sequence derives from a male donor with early-stage non-small cell lung cancer. This sequence joins TRBV11-2 and TRBJ2-6; D ambiguous. Sample: PBMCs, taken at surgery. The CDR3 DNA follows: TGTGCCAGCAGCTTATTTCCGACCACCTCTGGGGCCAACGTCCTGACTTTC. Translated: CASSLFPTTSGANVLTF.